A single sample is the source of the 18 T cell receptor beta chains below, sequenced in a study of blood T cells in healthy people across ages. The second PCR ran roughly 6 to 11 cycles with a sample-barcoded 5' primer and J-beta primers. TCRdb independently ran MiXCR on the 5' RACE reads; one entry per CDR3 protein. The data contain 1.5 million to 2 million distinct CDR3 sequences, roughly 52% of them singletons. Specimen: blood. These receptors were collected from a woman aged 40 to 49 in good health.

In its sample, this clonotype was seen a few times. The chain employs TRBV5-1 and TRBJ2-1; TRBD2 might be the D (5 bases). V shed 4 bases and J shed 7 bases, with 18 bases lying between them. Per germline, CDR1 SGHRS and CDR2 YFSETQ. The CDR3 is 15 amino acids. DNA of the CDR3: TGCGCCAGCAGCCCTCTCGGGGAGAGCAGGAATGAGCAGTTCTTC. Its translation: CASSPLGESRNEQFF.

CDR3 coding DNA: TGCAGCGTGGGGGGGCCTAATGAGCAGTTCTTC. It encodes CSVGGPNEQFF. The chain couples TRBV29-1 to TRBJ2-1; tentatively, D is TRBD2 (7 bases). The CDR3 is made up of 11 amino acids. Germline-derived CDR1 and CDR2 are SQVTM and ANQGSEA. V lost 6 bases and J lost 7, with 10 bases in between.

The V gene is TRBV28, the J gene TRBJ2-4; 9 nucleotides line up with TRBD1. The DNA matches TRBJ2-7 better at its end, which makes the J call doubtful. Germline V lookup: CDR1 MDHEN, CDR2 SYDVKM. The CDR3 contains 15 residues. The CDR3 DNA follows: TGTGCCAGCAGTCTGATGGGACAGGGATATGACGAGCAGTACTTC. Translation gives CASSLMGQGYDEQYF.

The chain combines TRBV7-2 with TRBJ2-7; 7 bases map to TRBD1. V shed 5 bases, J shed 3 bases, and the junction held 7 bases outside the gene matches. Germline V gives CDR1 SGHTA, CDR2 FQGNSA. The length of the CDR3 is 14 residues. CDR3 sequence reads: CASSLGTALYEQYF. The DNA of the CDR3 is TGTGCCAGCAGCCTAGGGACAGCCCTCTACGAGCAGTACTTC.

The rearrangement joins TRBV29-1 to TRBJ1-2, with 8 bases lining up with TRBD1. The ends lost 3 bases at V and 8 bases at J; junction bases unmatched: 5. The CDR3 loop spans 12 amino acids. CDR1 is SQVTM and CDR2 is ANQGSEA in the germline V gene. CDR3 amino acids: CSVETGVSGYTF. The CDR3 nucleotides read TGCAGCGTTGAGACAGGGGTAAGCGGCTACACCTTC.

The chain recombines TRBV4-3 with TRBJ1-2; D is unresolved. V was pared by 0 bases and J by 6 bases, with 14 bases between. Germline assignment: CDR1 LGHNA and CDR2 YSLEER. This CDR3 contains 15 residues. CDR3 nucleotides: TGCGCCAGCAGCCAAGATATGCCAGCTTCGGATGGCTACACCTTC. Protein: CASSQDMPASDGYTF.

The genes are TRBV28 and TRBJ2-1, with a tentative D call TRBD1 (5 bases). This CDR3 is built from 13 residues. The germline V and J ends were trimmed by 9 bases and 5 bases, with 14 bases remaining between them. From germline, CDR1 is MDHEN and CDR2 SYDVKM. The CDR3 nucleotides read TGTGCCAGTCAGGGTACCTACAACAATGAGCAGTTCTTC. Its translation is CASQGTYNNEQFF.

This clonotype was observed once. A much larger clone lies one base from this, so it may be a read error. The gene calls are TRBV28 and TRBJ2-7; D perhaps matches TRBD2 (6 bases). V lost 7 bases to trimming and J lost 4 bases, with 11 bases between them. The CDR3 runs to 12 residues. Germline CDR1 reads MDHEN; CDR2 reads SYDVKM. Here the CDR3 DNA reads TGTGCCAGCACCTCGGGGAGGTACGAGCAGTACTTC. Translation gives CASTSGRYEQYF.

This clonotype occurred a few times. This chain uses TRBV7-8 with TRBJ2-1, with D possibly being TRBD1 (6 bases). Trimming took 3 bases from V and 5 from J, leaving 14 bases between them. This CDR3 has 15 amino acids. The germline V gene encodes CDR1 SGHVS and CDR2 FQNEAQ. The CDR3 nucleotides are TGTGCCAGCAGCTTCCCCCAGGGGACGGACAATGAGCAGTTCTTC. Encoded protein: CASSFPQGTDNEQFF.

The rearrangement uses TRBV14 and TRBJ1-2; D call uncertain. V lost 0 bases and J 6 bases, leaving 14 bases between the germline ends. CDR1 SGHDN and CDR2 FVKESK come from the germline V gene. The CDR3 covers 15 residues. Written as DNA, the CDR3 is TGTGCCAGCAGCCAAGACCGCCTCTTCAGCCATGGCTACACCTTC. Amino acids: CASSQDRLFSHGYTF. The full variable domain, with the rest looked up from reference TRBV14 and TRBJ1-2, is EAGVTQFPSHSVIEKGQTVTLRCDPISGHDNLYWYRRVMGKEIKFLLHFVKESKQDESGMPNNRFLAERTGGTYSTLKVQPAELEDSGVYFCASSQDRLFSHGYTFGSGTRLTVV.

This clonotype has a single count. The V gene is TRBV14, the J gene TRBJ2-1, with 10 bases matching TRBD1. The CDR3 extends over 17 amino acids. J gave up 2 bases and V 2 bases, and 6 bases lay outside the gene matches. From germline, CDR1 is SGHDN and CDR2 FVKESK. The CDR3 DNA reads as TGTGCCAGCAGCCAACAGCAAGGGACAGGGGCCTACAATGAGCAGTTCTTC. As protein: CASSQQQGTGAYNEQFF.

This chain joins TRBV27 and TRBJ2-7; 12 bases agree with TRBD1. J lost 5 bases, V lost 4 bases, and 6 bases had no gene match. Germline CDR1 and CDR2: MNHEY and SMNVEV (reference sequence). The CDR3 extends over 15 amino acids. The CDR3 is CASSYGTGGENEQYF. In DNA, the CDR3 is TGTGCCAGCAGTTACGGGACAGGGGGCGAGAACGAGCAGTACTTC.

CDR3 in DNA: TGTGCCAGCAGCGCCGTGGAGAGGGAGACCCAGTACTTC. It translates to CASSAVERETQYF. This sequence joins TRBV7-6 and TRBJ2-5; D not resolved. Trimming removed 5 bases from V and 5 bases from J, with 12 bases in between. Germline V gene data show CDR1 as SGHVS and CDR2 as FNYEAQ. The CDR3 runs 13 residues.

V and J are TRBV2 and TRBJ2-1; a possible D gene is TRBD2 (7 bases). The V end lost 8 bases, the J end lost 8 bases, and 25 bases lay between the germline ends. Germline V lookup: CDR1 SNHLY, CDR2 FYNNEI. This CDR3 contains 16 residues. CDR3 protein: CASRPAIWGGRYEQFF. DNA for the CDR3: TGTGCCAGCCGTCCCGCGATCTGGGGGGGGCGGTATGAGCAGTTCTTC.

The chain joins TRBV11-1 to TRBJ2-5; unclear D gene. V gave up 7 bases and J gave up 5 bases, with 11 bases separating them. Germline V gene lookup returns CDR1 SGHAT and CDR2 FQDESV (reference sequence). The CDR3 has 12 amino acids. The CDR3 region has the DNA TGTGCCAGCAAGTCTGGTAGGGAGACCCAGTACTTC. This translates into CASKSGRETQYF.

Written as DNA, the CDR3 is TGTGCCAGCAGTTACTCGCCGAGGGGGCTACTAAACACCGGGGAGCTGTTTTTT. Translated: CASSYSPRGLLNTGELFF. The chain has TRBV6-5 and TRBJ2-2; 7 bases are shared with TRBD1. The CDR3 is 18 amino acids. Trimming removed 0 bases from V and 2 bases from J; junction bases left unmatched: 9. In germline, CDR1 is MNHEY, CDR2 SVGAGI.

The J gene is TRBJ2-3, the V gene TRBV6-5; 14 nucleotides agree with TRBD2. With V trimmed by 3 bases and J by 1 base, 9 bases remained unmatched. There are 19 residues in the CDR3. The germline gives CDR1 MNHEY, CDR2 SVGAGI. CDR3 loop: CASSYSPPGLAGGTDTQYF. In DNA form, the CDR3 reads TGTGCCAGCAGTTATTCCCCCCCGGGACTAGCGGGGGGCACAGATACGCAGTATTTT.

This clonotype has just a few counts. The chain joins TRBV7-9 to TRBJ2-6; no clear D. CDR3 length: 16 residues. Per the germline V gene, CDR1 is SEHNR and CDR2 is FQNEAQ (reference sequence). V lost 2 bases and J lost 0, with 8 bases in between. The CDR3: CASSLRSTSGANVLTF. Written as DNA, the CDR3 is TGTGCCAGCAGCTTAAGAAGCACCTCTGGGGCCAACGTCCTGACTTTC.